These 10 T cell receptor beta chains came from one sample sequenced in a study of T cell responses to AZD1222 COVID-19 vaccine. Sequencing was performed with immunoSEQ multiplex PCR; in TCRdb, only in-frame clones are kept and a portion is missing. Of around 110,000 clones in the sample, under 95% were seen once. The input for sequencing was peripheral blood, taken on day 0 of AZD1222 vaccination. These TCRs come from an adult in good health.

The V gene is TRBV6-5, the J gene TRBJ1-2; D gene unclear. Trimming pared 2 bases from V and 6 bases from J, leaving 4 bases between. Germline V gives CDR1 MNHEY, CDR2 SVGAGI. This CDR3 has 11 residues. The CDR3 region has the DNA TGTGCCAGCAGTTACGGGGATGGCTACACCTTC. The encoded protein is CASSYGDGYTF.

The chain couples TRBV7-9 to TRBJ1-2; unclear D gene. The CDR3 is made up of 14 amino acids. The germline CDR1 and CDR2 sequences are SEHNR and FQNEAQ (reference sequence). V was cut by 3 bases and J by 6 bases, with 14 bases left in between. CDR3 region: CASSFETSSDGYTF. For the CDR3, the DNA is TGTGCCAGCAGCTTCGAGACGTCGTCTGATGGCTACACCTTC.

This rearrangement joins TRBV4-3 to TRBJ1-1; 7 nucleotides align to TRBD1. CDR1 and CDR2 from the germline V gene are LGHNA and YSLEER. The CDR3 loop spans 15 amino acids. V lost 1 base and J lost 4; bases outside the gene matches: 6. The CDR3 reads CASSQGTTGVTEAFF. The CDR3 nucleotides read TGCGCCAGCAGCCAAGGGACTACAGGGGTCACTGAAGCTTTCTTT.

The rearrangement joins TRBV5-6 to TRBJ1-5; no clear D gene. This CDR3 spans 13 amino acids. Deletions cut 3 bases from V and 4 bases from J, with 8 bases between. Germline V gene lookup returns CDR1 SGHDT and CDR2 YYEEEE. This CDR3 reads CASSSGFNQPQHF. Written as DNA, the CDR3 is TGTGCCAGCAGCTCAGGATTTAATCAGCCCCAGCATTTT.

The rearrangement joins TRBV12-3 or TRBV12-4 to TRBJ2-3; unclear D gene. This CDR3 contains 12 residues. V was clipped by 2 bases and J by 1 base, with 1 base between them. The CDR3 spells CASSLRTDTQYF. DNA for the CDR3: TGTGCCAGCAGTTTACGCACAGATACGCAGTATTTT.

V usage is TRBV6-5 and J usage is TRBJ2-2; 11 bases agree with TRBD2. The ends lost 5 bases at V and 5 bases at J; junction bases unmatched: 4. CDR1 is MNHEY, CDR2 SVGAGI, per germline. This CDR3 contains 15 residues. CDR3 nucleotides: TGTGCCAGCAGTCCGGGACTAGCGGATACCGGGGAGCTGTTTTTT. Its translation is CASSPGLADTGELFF.

J is TRBJ1-5 and V is TRBV6-2 or TRBV6-3; the match to TRBD1 covers 7 bases. The germline V gene has CDR1 MNHEY and CDR2 SVGEGT. V lost 6 bases to trimming and J lost 5 bases; unmatched junction nucleotides: 4. The CDR3 runs to 13 residues. CDR3 coding DNA: TGTGCCAGCAGCTGGGGACAGTATCAGCCCCAGCATTTT. This codes for CASSWGQYQPQHF.

This chain connects TRBV7-9 to TRBJ1-4; 7 bases match TRBD1. The CDR3 spans 13 residues. The V gene's germline CDR1 is SEHNR and CDR2 FQNEAQ (reference sequence). V was pared by 11 bases and J by 8 bases, with 11 bases of the junction left unmatched. The CDR3 DNA follows: TGTGCCGTGTATGCAGGGGGAGGGGAAAAACTGTTTTTT. It specifies CAVYAGGGEKLFF.

As regards this clone: Other DNA sequences in this specimen translate into the identical CDR3. The chain joins TRBV5-1 to TRBJ1-1; no clear D. Germline CDR1 and CDR2: SGHRS and YFSETQ. V shed 4 bases and J shed 0 bases, with 7 bases lying between them. The CDR3 contains 13 residues. CDR3 loop: CASSGSMNTEAFF. The CDR3 DNA sequence: TGCGCCAGCAGCGGGAGCATGAACACTGAAGCTTTCTTT.

The rearrangement joins TRBV28 to TRBJ1-1; 8 nucleotides line up with TRBD1. The CDR3 has 16 residues. V dropped 4 bases and J dropped 5; count of bases not matched to a gene: 12. Germline values: CDR1 MDHEN, CDR2 SYDVKM. Here the CDR3 reads CASSSVRGQGWTEAFF. CDR3 coding DNA: TGTGCCAGCAGTTCCGTCAGAGGACAGGGTTGGACTGAAGCTTTCTTT.